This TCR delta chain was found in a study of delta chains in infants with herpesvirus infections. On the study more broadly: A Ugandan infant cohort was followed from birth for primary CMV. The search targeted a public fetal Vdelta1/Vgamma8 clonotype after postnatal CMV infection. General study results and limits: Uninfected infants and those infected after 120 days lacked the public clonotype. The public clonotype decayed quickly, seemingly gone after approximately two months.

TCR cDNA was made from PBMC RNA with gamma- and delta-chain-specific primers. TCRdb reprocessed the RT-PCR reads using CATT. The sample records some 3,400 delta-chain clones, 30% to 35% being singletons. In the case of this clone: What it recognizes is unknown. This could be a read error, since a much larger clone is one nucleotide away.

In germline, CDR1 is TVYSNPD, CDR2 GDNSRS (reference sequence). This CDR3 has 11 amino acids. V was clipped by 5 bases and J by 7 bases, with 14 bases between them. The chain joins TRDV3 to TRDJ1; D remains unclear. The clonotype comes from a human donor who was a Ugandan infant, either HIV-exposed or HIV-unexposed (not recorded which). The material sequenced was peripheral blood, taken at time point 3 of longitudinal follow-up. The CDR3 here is CALEKVSKLIF. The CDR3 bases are TGTGCCCTAGAAAAAGTAAGTAAACTCATCTTT.